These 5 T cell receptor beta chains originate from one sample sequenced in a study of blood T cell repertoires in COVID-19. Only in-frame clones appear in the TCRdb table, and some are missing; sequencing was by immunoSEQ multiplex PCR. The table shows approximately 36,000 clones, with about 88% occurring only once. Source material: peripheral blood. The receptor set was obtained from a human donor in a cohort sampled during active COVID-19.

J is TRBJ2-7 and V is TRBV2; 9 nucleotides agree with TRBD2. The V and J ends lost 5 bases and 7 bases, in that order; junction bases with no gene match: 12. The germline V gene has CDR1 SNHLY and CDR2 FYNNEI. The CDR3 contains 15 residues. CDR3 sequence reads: CASSSGGGARGEQYF. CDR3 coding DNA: TGTGCCAGCAGTAGTGGCGGGGGGGCCAGAGGGGAGCAGTACTTC.

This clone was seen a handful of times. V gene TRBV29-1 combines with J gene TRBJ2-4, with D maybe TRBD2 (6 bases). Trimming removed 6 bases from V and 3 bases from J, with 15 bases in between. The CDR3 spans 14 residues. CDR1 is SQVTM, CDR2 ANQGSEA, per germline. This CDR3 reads CSVLEPGDKNIQYF. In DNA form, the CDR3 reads TGCAGCGTGCTAGAGCCGGGGGACAAAAACATTCAGTACTTC.

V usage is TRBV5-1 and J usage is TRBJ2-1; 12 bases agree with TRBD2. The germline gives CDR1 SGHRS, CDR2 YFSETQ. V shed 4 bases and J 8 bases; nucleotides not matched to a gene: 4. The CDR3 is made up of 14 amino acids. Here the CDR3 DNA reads TGCGCCAGCAGCCCGACTAGCGGGGGTGATGAGCAGTTCTTC. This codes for CASSPTSGGDEQFF.

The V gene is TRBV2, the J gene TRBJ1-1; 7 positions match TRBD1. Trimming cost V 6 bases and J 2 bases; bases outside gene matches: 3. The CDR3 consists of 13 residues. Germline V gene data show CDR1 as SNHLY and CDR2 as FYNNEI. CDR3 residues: CASSRGTNTEAFF. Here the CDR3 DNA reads TGTGCCAGCAGCAGGGGGACTAACACTGAAGCTTTCTTT.

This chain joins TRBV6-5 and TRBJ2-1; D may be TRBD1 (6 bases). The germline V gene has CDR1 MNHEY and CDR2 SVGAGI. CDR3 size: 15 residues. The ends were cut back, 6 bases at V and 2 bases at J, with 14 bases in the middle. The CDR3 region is CASSNQGLPYNEQFF. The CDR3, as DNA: TGTGCCAGCAGCAACCAGGGGTTACCCTACAATGAGCAGTTCTTC.